One and the same sample provided the 9 T cell receptor beta chains below, sequenced in a study of blood T cell repertoires in COVID-19 (dated by TCRdb to the early 2020s). Receptor libraries were prepared by the immunoSEQ multiplex PCR assay. TCRdb provides this immuneACCESS table in a form limited to in-frame rearrangements. Some clones are lacking; in checked studies, under half of them reflect an unresolved V gene, and why the rest are absent is not known. In all, the sample holds about 38,000 clones, and approximately 86% of those were seen once. The ten largest clonotypes hold 7% to 7.5% of the sample. The source material was peripheral blood. These receptors came from a human donor in a cohort sampled during active COVID-19.

The genes are TRBV10-3 and TRBJ2-6; 13 positions match TRBD2. Germline trimming cut 6 bases from V and 0 bases from J; bases unmatched to any gene: 14. CDR1 and CDR2 from the germline V gene are ENHRY and SYGVKD. The CDR3 length is 21 residues. As DNA, the CDR3 is TGTGCCATCAGGCGGACTAGCGGGAGCCAGGTCTCAAACTCTGGGGCCAACGTCCTGACTTTC. Encoded protein: CAIRRTSGSQVSNSGANVLTF.

CDR3 region: CASTGTSGGRETQYF. CDR3 nucleotides: TGTGCCAGCACTGGGACTAGCGGGGGGAGAGAGACCCAGTACTTC. The chain carries TRBV2 and TRBJ2-5; 15 bases agree with TRBD2. Per germline, CDR1 SNHLY and CDR2 FYNNEI. This CDR3 has 15 residues. The ends lost 7 bases at V and 4 bases at J; junction bases unmatched: 4.

This chain links TRBV27 with TRBJ1-2; D perhaps matches TRBD1 (5 bases). The germline V gene encodes CDR1 MNHEY and CDR2 SMNVEV (reference sequence). The CDR3 sequence is 15 residues long. V gave up 6 bases and J gave up 4 bases, with 18 bases separating them. CDR3 nucleotide sequence: TGTGCCAGCAGCCCCGGGAGAGACAGCTTCTATGGCTACACCTTC. Protein: CASSPGRDSFYGYTF.

The chain has TRBV5-4 and TRBJ2-1, with 7 bases aligning to TRBD2. This CDR3 comprises 13 residues. CDR1 and CDR2 from the germline V gene are SGHNT and YYREEE (reference sequence). Trimming took 4 bases from V and 10 from J; bases not matched to a gene: 8. CDR3 DNA sequence: TGTGCCAGCAGCAAGAGCGGGGCCGGAGAGCAGTTCTTC. As protein: CASSKSGAGEQFF.

The chain joins TRBV25-1 to TRBJ1-6, with 7 positions matching TRBD1. The CDR3 has 16 residues. CDR1 MGHDK and CDR2 SYGVNS come from the germline V gene. V shed 5 bases, J shed 2 bases, and the junction held 6 bases outside the gene matches. CDR3 coding DNA: TGTGCCAGCAGTTCGGACAGGCACACCTATAATTCACCCCTCCACTTT. This codes for CASSSDRHTYNSPLHF.

The rearrangement joins TRBV14 to TRBJ1-1, with 7 bases lining up with TRBD1. Germline CDR1 is SGHDN and CDR2 is FVKESK. The CDR3 has 14 amino acids. The V and J ends lost 4 bases and 8 bases, in that order; junction bases with no gene match: 10. CDR3 in amino acids: CASSRSTGEREAFF. CDR3 nucleotide sequence: TGTGCCAGCAGCCGATCAACAGGGGAAAGAGAAGCTTTCTTT.

This chain joins TRBV27 and TRBJ1-4; maybe TRBD1 (5 bases). V was clipped by 8 bases and J by 6 bases, with 25 bases between them. CDR1 MNHEY and CDR2 SMNVEV come from the germline V gene (reference sequence). The CDR3 loop spans 17 amino acids. Here the CDR3 reads CASGRDGTLPGDEKLFF. CDR3 nucleotides: TGTGCCAGCGGCCGGGACGGGACCCTGCCGGGGGATGAAAAACTGTTTTTT. Full variable domain (rest looked up from reference TRBV27 and TRBJ1-4): EAQVTQNPRYLITVTGKKLTVTCSQNMNHEYMSWYRQDPGLGLRQIYYSMNVEVTDKGDVPEGYKVSRKEKRNFPLILESPSPNQTSLYFCASGRDGTLPGDEKLFFGSGTQLSVL.

The chain combines TRBV11-3 with TRBJ2-1; 9 bases agree with TRBD2. Germline lookup yields CDR1 SGHNT and CDR2 YENEEA. The CDR3 runs to 15 residues. V was clipped by 5 bases and J by 4 bases; unmatched bases: 6. The chain's CDR3 is CASSPVSGGYNEQFF. Here the CDR3 DNA reads TGTGCCAGCAGCCCCGTTAGCGGGGGTTACAATGAGCAGTTCTTC.

The chain uses TRBV9 and TRBJ2-5, with 9 bases fitting TRBD2. The length of the CDR3 is 18 residues. V trimming: 2 bases; J trimming: 2 bases; junction bases outside the gene matches: 13. Germline lookup yields CDR1 SGDLS and CDR2 YYNGEE. The CDR3 is CASSVTGSGRGGQETQYF. In DNA form, the CDR3 reads TGTGCCAGCAGCGTTACAGGTAGCGGGAGAGGTGGGCAAGAGACCCAGTACTTC.